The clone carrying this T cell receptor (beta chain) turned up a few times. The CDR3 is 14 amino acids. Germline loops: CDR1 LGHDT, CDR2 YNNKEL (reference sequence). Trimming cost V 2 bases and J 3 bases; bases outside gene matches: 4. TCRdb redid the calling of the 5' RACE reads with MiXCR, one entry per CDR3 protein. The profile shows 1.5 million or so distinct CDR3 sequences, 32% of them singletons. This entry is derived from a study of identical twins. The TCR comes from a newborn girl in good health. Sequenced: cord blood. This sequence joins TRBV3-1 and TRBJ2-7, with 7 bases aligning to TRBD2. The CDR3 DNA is TGTGCCAGCAGCCAAAGCGGGGTCTTCTACGAGCAGTACTTC. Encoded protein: CASSQSGVFYEQYF.